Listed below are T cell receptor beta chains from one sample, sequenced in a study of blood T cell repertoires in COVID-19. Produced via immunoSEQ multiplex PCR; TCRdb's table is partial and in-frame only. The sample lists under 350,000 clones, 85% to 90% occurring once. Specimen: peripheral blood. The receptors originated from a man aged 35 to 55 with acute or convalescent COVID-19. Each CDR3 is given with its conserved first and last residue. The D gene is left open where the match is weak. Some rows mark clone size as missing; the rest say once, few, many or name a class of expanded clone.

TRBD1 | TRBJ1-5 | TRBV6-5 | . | CASSRGTVEPQHF | TGTGCCAGCAGTCGGGGGACAGTCGAGCCCCAGCATTTT
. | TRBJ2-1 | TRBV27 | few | CASSLYGRLGNEQFF | TGTGCCAGCAGTTTATATGGGAGGTTAGGCAATGAGCAGTTCTTC
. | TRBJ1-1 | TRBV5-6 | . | CASSLNRHTEAFF | TGTGCCAGCAGCCTAAACAGACACACTGAAGCTTTCTTT
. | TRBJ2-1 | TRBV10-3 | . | CAISADSSYNEQFF | TGTGCCATCAGTGCAGACAGTTCCTACAATGAGCAGTTCTTC
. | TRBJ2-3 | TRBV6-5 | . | CASSPPGLLTDTQYF | TGTGCCAGCAGCCCACCGGGACTCCTCACAGATACGCAGTATTTT
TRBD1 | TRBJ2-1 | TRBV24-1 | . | CATSDPLQGSSYNEQFF | TGTGCCACCAGTGACCCTTTACAGGGGAGCTCCTACAATGAGCAGTTCTTC
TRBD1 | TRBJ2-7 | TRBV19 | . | CASSPWTGISYEQYF | TGTGCCAGTAGTCCTTGGACAGGAATCTCCTACGAGCAGTACTTC
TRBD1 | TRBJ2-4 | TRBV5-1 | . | CASSPQTGGNIQYF | TGCGCCAGCAGCCCACAGACAGGGGGAAACATTCAGTACTTC
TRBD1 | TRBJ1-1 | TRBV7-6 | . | CASSLTGQEFTEAFF | TGTGCCAGCAGCTTAACCGGACAGGAGTTCACTGAAGCTTTCTTT
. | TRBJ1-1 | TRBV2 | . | CASLGGNTEAFF | TGTGCCTCTTTAGGGGGTAACACTGAAGCTTTCTTT
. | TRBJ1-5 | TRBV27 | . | CASSRDRSNQPQHF | TGTGCCAGCAGCCGTGACAGGAGCAATCAGCCCCAGCATTTT
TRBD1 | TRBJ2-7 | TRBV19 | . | CASSRTGAYEQYF | TGTGCCAGTAGTCGAACAGGGGCCTACGAGCAGTACTTC
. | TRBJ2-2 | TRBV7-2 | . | CASSMGLSNTGELFF | TGTGCCAGCAGCATGGGACTCTCGAACACCGGGGAGCTGTTTTTT
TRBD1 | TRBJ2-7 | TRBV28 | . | CASSLPGQKSYEQYF | TGTGCCAGCAGTTTACCGGGACAGAAGTCCTACGAGCAGTACTTC
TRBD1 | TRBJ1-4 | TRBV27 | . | CASGRTGGGTNEKLFF | TGTGCCAGCGGACGGACAGGGGGGGGAACTAATGAAAAACTGTTTTTT
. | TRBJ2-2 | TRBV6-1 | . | CASSDINQRTGELFF | TGTGCCAGCAGTGATATTAATCAACGGACCGGGGAGCTGTTTTTT
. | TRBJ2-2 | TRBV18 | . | CASSPGAGNTGELFF | TGTGCCAGCTCACCAGGGGCAGGGAACACCGGGGAGCTGTTTTTT
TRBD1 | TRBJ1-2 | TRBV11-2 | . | CASSPTTGVDGYTF | TGTGCCAGCAGCCCGACGACAGGGGTGGATGGCTACACCTTC
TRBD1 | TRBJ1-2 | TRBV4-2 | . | CASSQERQGAYGYTF | TGTGCCAGCAGCCAAGAAAGACAGGGTGCCTATGGCTACACCTTC
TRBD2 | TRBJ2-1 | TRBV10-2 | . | CASSGWGTSGATYNEQFF | TGCGCCAGCAGTGGATGGGGGACTAGCGGGGCAACCTACAATGAGCAGTTCTTC
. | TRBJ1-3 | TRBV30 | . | CAWSTGPGNTIYF | TGTGCCTGGAGTACAGGGCCCGGAAACACCATATATTTT
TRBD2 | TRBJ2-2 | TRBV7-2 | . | CASSPGLAGGLTGELFF | TGTGCCAGCAGCCCGGGACTAGCGGGGGGGTTAACCGGGGAGCTGTTTTTT
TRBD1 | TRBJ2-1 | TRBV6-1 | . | CASSFTGGSYNEQFF | TGTGCCAGCAGTTTTACAGGGGGGTCCTACAATGAGCAGTTCTTC
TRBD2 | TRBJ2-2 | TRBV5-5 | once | CASSLAGGLNTGELFF | TGTGCCAGCAGCTTAGCGGGGGGGTTGAACACCGGGGAGCTGTTTTTT
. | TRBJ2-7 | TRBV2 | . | CASSEDGTLEQYF | TGTGCCAGCAGTGAAGATGGCACCCTCGAGCAGTACTTC
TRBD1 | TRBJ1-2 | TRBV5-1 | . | CASSPGQGYYGYTF | TGCGCCAGCAGCCCGGGACAGGGTTACTATGGCTACACCTTC
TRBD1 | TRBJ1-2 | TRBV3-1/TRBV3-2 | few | CASSQLPTTGEWYGYTF | TGTGCCAGCAGCCAACTACCGACGACAGGGGAGTGGTATGGCTACACCTTC
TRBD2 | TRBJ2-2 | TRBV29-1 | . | CSVERLAGGELFF | TGCAGCGTTGAAAGACTAGCGGGGGGGGAGCTGTTTTTT